This T cell receptor (beta chain) originates from a study of blood T cell repertoires in COVID-19 (dated by TCRdb to the early 2020s). About the full investigation: Samples from collaborators originated in the United States, Italy and Spain and spanned both the acute and convalescent phases of COVID-19. The samples were drawn from the first 160 participants of the ongoing ImmuneRACE study and from under 1,500 subjects provided by 6 global collaborators. The repertoires were released in a freely available public database intended as a resource for research on the immune response to SARS-CoV-2. The dataset comprised deeply sampled blood TCRbeta repertoires from subjects exposed to, actively infected with, or recovered from COVID-19. Where available, HLA class I and class II types were taken from metadata supplied by the sample provider and were not determined by assay-based typing. The prospective study material was composed of cDNA or gDNA derived from T cells, B-cell-depleted T cells, or PBMCs. A de-identified subject ID, COVID-19 status, age in years and sex were almost always included in the sample metadata.

One collaborating source in Seattle enrolled patients while the patients were actively infected and followed the patients over time throughout the course of disease. The collaborating institutions used their own protocols to collect whole blood in K2EDTA tubes. For TCRbeta analysis, collaborators shipped samples in one of three forms: frozen whole blood, isolated PBMCs, or DNA extracted from either of those sample types. Trimming removed 1 base from V and 8 bases from J; the gene matches leave 8 bases unexplained. The CDR3 numbers 15 residues from cysteine through phenylalanine. The sequence is cut down to CDR3 DNA, 45 bases in frame from base 1. The germline V gene supplies CDR1 LGHNA and CDR2 YNFKEQ. TCRbeta CDR3 regions were amplified from genomic DNA using the immunoSEQ Assay, a bias-controlled multiplex PCR. For the original study's pipeline: Nucleated cell counts per sample were estimated from amplification of reference gene primers within the assay. To quantify the absolute abundance of each unique TCRbeta CDR3 rearrangement, sequence reads were collapsed and filtered. Productive Simpson clonality was computed per sample as the square root of Simpson's diversity index over productive rearrangements. Not all clones reach the TCRdb copy of this immuneACCESS table, which keeps in-frame sequences only. Checked studies attribute under half of the gap to unresolved V genes and leave the rest unexplained. The V and J calls and clone size come from that table; D and trimming were worked out from the DNA. The sample includes a few hundred thousand clones, with around 90% observed a single time. The top ten constitute over 5.5% of the sample.

Broader findings and caveats from the paper: The amount of clinical and demographic metadata varied by source and participant and was provided uncurated.

Concerning this clone itself: It lacks a known antigen. No base quality information exists; no much larger clone differs at one position.

Rearrangement joined TRBV4-2 to TRBJ2-1, with TRBD2 matching 7 junction bases. Sample: peripheral blood. The TCR was taken from a woman aged 50 to 65 with COVID-19, enrolled during active disease. The CDR3 in this case is CASSQVQREGYEQFF. The DNA is as follows: TGTGCCAGCAGCCAAGTGCAGCGGGAAGGATATGAGCAGTTCTTC.